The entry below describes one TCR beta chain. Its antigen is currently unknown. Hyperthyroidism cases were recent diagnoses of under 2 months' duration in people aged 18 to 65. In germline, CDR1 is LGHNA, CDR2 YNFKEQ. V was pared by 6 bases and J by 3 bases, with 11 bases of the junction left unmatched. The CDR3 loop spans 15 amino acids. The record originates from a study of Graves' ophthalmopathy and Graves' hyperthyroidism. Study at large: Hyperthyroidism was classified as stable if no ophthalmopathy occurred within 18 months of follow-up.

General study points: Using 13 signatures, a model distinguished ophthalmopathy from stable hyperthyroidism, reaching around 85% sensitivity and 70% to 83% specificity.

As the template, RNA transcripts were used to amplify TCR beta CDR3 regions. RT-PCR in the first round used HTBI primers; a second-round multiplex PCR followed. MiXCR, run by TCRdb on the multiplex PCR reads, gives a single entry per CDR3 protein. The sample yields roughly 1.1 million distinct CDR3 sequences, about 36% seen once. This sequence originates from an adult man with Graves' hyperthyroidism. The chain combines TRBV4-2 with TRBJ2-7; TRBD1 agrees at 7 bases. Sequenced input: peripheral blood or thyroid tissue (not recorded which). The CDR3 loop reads CASRYGTVSGYEQYF. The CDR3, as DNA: TGTGCCAGCAGGTACGGGACAGTCTCAGGCTACGAGCAGTACTTC.